The 10 T cell receptor beta chains given below trace back to one sample, sequenced in a study of T cell responses to AZD1222 COVID-19 vaccine. Sequencing used immunoSEQ multiplex PCR; TCRdb keeps in-frame clones, though not all of them. The data show 120,000 to 150,000 clones, 86% seen once. The sequencing used peripheral blood, collected 28 days after the second AZD1222 dose. Receptors originate from an adult who received the AZD1222 COVID-19 vaccine.

The V gene is TRBV11-3, the J gene TRBJ1-1; D perhaps matches TRBD1 (5 bases). Germline V gene sequence: CDR1 SGHNT, CDR2 YENEEA. The CDR3 consists of 15 residues. The germline V and J ends were trimmed by 3 bases and 4 bases, with 15 bases remaining between them. Here the CDR3 DNA reads TGTGCCAGCAGCTTTCCCCGGGCGGGGGGCACTGAAGCTTTCTTT. Protein sequence: CASSFPRAGGTEAFF.

The chain uses TRBV29-1 and TRBJ2-5; 9 positions agree with TRBD2. V lost 6 bases, J lost 3 bases, and 11 bases stayed unmatched. From germline, CDR1 is SQVTM and CDR2 ANQGSEA. CDR3 length: 15 residues. The CDR3 protein is CSVLSGTSREETQYF. The CDR3 DNA sequence: TGCAGCGTGCTCTCTGGGACTAGCAGGGAAGAGACCCAGTACTTC.

The J gene is TRBJ1-2, the V gene TRBV2; D is possibly TRBD1 (5 bases). The CDR3 extends over 13 amino acids. Germline V gene data show CDR1 as SNHLY and CDR2 as FYNNEI. V lost 5 bases and J lost 4, with 11 bases in between. The CDR3 loop reads CASSKTGIYGYTF. CDR3 DNA sequence: TGTGCCAGCAGTAAAACAGGAATCTATGGCTACACCTTC.

The rearrangement joins TRBV6-2 or TRBV6-3 to TRBJ1-1, with TRBD1 identical over 9 bases. The CDR3 length is 16 residues. Unmatched junction bases numbered 8, after V lost 6 bases and J lost 0 bases. In germline, CDR1 is MNHEY, CDR2 SVGEGT. The CDR3 nucleotides read TGTGCCAGCAGCTGGGACAGGGCCTCCATGAACACTGAAGCTTTCTTT. Amino acids: CASSWDRASMNTEAFF.

The J gene is TRBJ2-3, the V gene TRBV5-1; 8 bases map to TRBD2. The junction had 8 bases not matched to a gene; V was cut back by 7 bases and J by 4 bases. The CDR3 consists of 14 residues. Germline V gene data show CDR1 as SGHRS and CDR2 as YFSETQ. CDR3 nucleotide sequence: TGCGCCAGCCTATCGGGAGGGCGGTCAGATACGCAGTATTTT. It is translated as CASLSGGRSDTQYF.

This clone was recorded only once. The V call is TRBV19, the J call TRBJ1-5, with D perhaps matching TRBD1 (5 bases). The CDR3 totals 15 residues. Germline loops: CDR1 LNHDA, CDR2 SQIVND (reference sequence). The V end lost 2 bases, the J end lost 5 bases, and 13 bases lay between the germline ends. The CDR3 DNA sequence: TGTGCCAGTAGTATAATTGAGGGGATATATCAGCCCCAGCATTTT. It yields the protein CASSIIEGIYQPQHF.

The chain combines TRBV18 with TRBJ1-4, with no clear D. Germline CDR1 is KGHSH and CDR2 is LQKENI. The CDR3 is 13 residues long. Trimming left V 10 bases short and J 1 base short, with 10 bases between. CDR3: CATKRGTNEKLFF. The CDR3 DNA reads as TGTGCCACCAAGAGAGGAACTAATGAAAAACTGTTTTTT.

The rearrangement uses TRBV18 and TRBJ2-7; D uncertain. Trimming took off 3 bases at V and 2 bases at J, with 8 bases between the two ends. The length of the CDR3 is 13 residues. Germline-derived CDR1 and CDR2 are KGHSH and LQKENI. This CDR3 is CASSPNQAYEQYF. The CDR3 coding sequence is TGTGCCAGCTCACCTAACCAGGCCTACGAGCAGTACTTC.

The chain has TRBV5-1 and TRBJ2-3; 8 positions agree with TRBD2. Germline V lookup: CDR1 SGHRS, CDR2 YFSETQ. The CDR3 loop spans 16 amino acids. The J segment lost 2 bases and the V segment lost 3 bases, leaving 8 bases of the junction unmatched. CDR3 sequence (DNA): TGCGCCAGCAGCTCCCCGGGGGGGCTTGTCACAGATACGCAGTATTTT. Protein product: CASSSPGGLVTDTQYF.

The rearrangement joins TRBV6-5 to TRBJ1-4; D may be TRBD1 (5 bases). Trimming stripped 7 bases from V and 6 bases from J, with 12 bases between. CDR1 MNHEY and CDR2 SVGAGI come from the germline V gene. CDR3 size: 13 residues. The DNA of the CDR3 is TGTGCCAGCAACCCCTCGGGGGATGAAAAACTGTTTTTT. As protein: CASNPSGDEKLFF.